This T cell receptor (beta chain) was observed in a study of cytomegalovirus exposure and HLA in healthy donors (TCRdb year 2017). General notes on the study: An earlier analysis of 587 of the donors reported 276 Gb of sequence data and 117 million unique TCR beta sequences obtained from approximately 180 million T cells. An early release that covered 500 to 800 HLA-typed donors contained approximately 300 gigabases of sequencing data and 75 million to 100 million unique TCR sequences. Of the 398 genotyped donors, 75% to 85% were placed in the genetic ancestry cluster associated with self-reported Caucasian donors. The study aimed to test whether cataloging public T cell receptors could reveal signatures of past pathogen exposure. The study profiled the T cell repertoires of about 640 subjects by immunosequencing and related them to cytomegalovirus serostatus. In addition to the first cohort of hundreds of subjects, a separate validation cohort of approximately 130 different subjects was used. The study combined high-throughput TCR immunosequencing, statistical association of individual TCRs with disease status, and machine learning to predict cytomegalovirus infection status. A later analysis re-examined previously published TCR beta repertoires from about 670 donors and added high-resolution HLA genotyping to investigate patterns of TCR occurrence. Rather than using new phenotypic data, the later analysis identified candidate immune exposures from TCR beta sequences and from how often those sequences occurred across donors. An earlier analysis of approximately 640 of the donors applied high-throughput TCR beta sequencing to assess whether each TCR beta V gene segment acted as functional or pseudogenic. Donor age, sex, ethnicity and CMV serostatus were collected together with the repertoire data. Genome-wide SNP genotypes for about 65% of the roughly 670 donors were used in a later genetic analysis, which treated that subset as a discovery cohort. All discovery cohort repertoires had been generated using a single sequencing platform. Both class I and class II loci were covered by HLA typing, at four-digit resolution. The number of donors typed differed by locus, with roughly 629-640 for A, B, C, DRB1 and DQB1, more than 500 for DQA1, some 570 for DPA1, and 400 to 490 for DPB1. About 5 DR-DQ haplotypes were handled as single units for association and clustering, since linkage in the cohort was strong. Among 350 to 400 genotyped donors of the cohort, an average of approximately 240,000 unique TCR beta nucleotide sequences were sequenced per donor, roughly 18% of them non-productive. Overall results and qualifications from the work: Assigning TCR associations to individual alleles was difficult when HLA alleles, especially DR and DQ, strongly co-occurred. In the study, about 150 TCR beta chains were listed as associated with cytomegalovirus. Immune exposure information for the cohort was limited to CMV serostatus. In vitro tests confirmed that a few of the cytomegalovirus-associated TCR beta chains recognize cytomegalovirus antigens. The sequencing pipeline was judged likely to have produced a cluster of highly shared sequence variants as a technical artifact. A later analysis reported that several top co-occurrence clusters appeared linked to parvovirus B19, influenza, CMV and Epstein-Barr virus. In a later analysis, HLA-associated TCR beta chains showed more clonal expansion and lower generation probabilities than non-associated chains that were equally common. According to the authors, the approach could potentially be generalized to other disease states and immunological phenotypes. Most TCR sequences were observed very rarely across donors, whereas some public TCRs were present in many individuals. This cohort had only TCR beta chains sequenced, and the lack of alpha or paired-chain data limited which features could be detected. A later analysis found that most CMV-associated TCR beta chains appeared HLA-restricted, with HLA associations seemingly driven largely by CMV exposure. An earlier analysis of some 590 of the donors showed that most TCR beta V segments appeared in productive rearrangements either about 87% or about 30% of the time, which broadly matched IMGT annotations. Specific HLA alleles were associated with 16,951 TCR beta sequences at a false discovery rate of 0.05 in a later analysis. Some IMGT-functional V segments, including TRBV6-2 and TRBV6-3, could not be distinguished by the 87-base-pair reads and were therefore excluded. Cytomegalovirus status was reported to be diagnosed by the classifier with high specificity and sensitivity in both the original and validation cohorts. The earlier analysis of nearly 600 of the donors excluded 15 to 20 rarely observed V segments, including chromosome 9 orphons, because counts were too low. Because HLA typing was unavailable for some donors at each locus, only the typed subset was used in association tests. A further reported finding was that TCR beta sequences accurately predicted the HLA-A and HLA-B alleles for most subjects in the first cohort. Linkage disequilibrium might explain the correlated functional status among segregating V segments, but an unknown experimental factor could not be excluded. Presence/absence analyses assumed roughly uniform sequencing depth across donors, an assumption that may not hold. In a later analysis, the rate of TCR association differed among HLA loci, with DRB1 alleles having the most associated TCRs and HLA-C alleles having the fewest. According to a later genetic analysis, donors in an Asian-associated ancestry cluster had fewer N-insertions in productive TCRs than the roughly 700-donor mean. A later genetic analysis associated a missense DCLRE1C variant with V-gene and J-gene trimming of TCR beta chains, and an independent cohort replicated the association.

In total, roughly 670 healthy bone marrow donors made up the cohort. Cohort members were all nominally healthy when sampled, although unrecorded immune exposures were likely present. The donor was CMV seronegative and belonged to the group of over 300 seronegative cohort members. A peripheral blood sample was collected from each donor, and TCR beta sequencing was performed on peripheral blood mononuclear cells. Genomic DNA extraction from the blood cell samples was performed with the Qiagen DNeasy Blood Extraction Kit. The junction carries 13 bases between V and J, which are trimmed by 0 bases and 3 bases respectively. The germline V gene yields SGHRS for CDR1 and YFSETQ for CDR2. The CDR3 contains 16 residues, cysteine and phenylalanine counted. Only the CDR3 part of the read is kept: 48 bases, read in frame from the first base. Library method: the immunoSEQ multiplex PCR assay. For the multiplex PCR, a mixture combining 60 forward primers for TCR Vbeta segments and 13 reverse primers for TCR Jbeta segments was used. The CDR3 region of rearranged TCR beta genes was amplified from genomic DNA by a multiplex PCR assay. On the Illumina HiSeq System, the amplified TCR beta libraries were sequenced as 87-base-pair reads. Per the original workflow: A later analysis counted approximately 74 million unique TCR beta chains across the 650 to 700 repertoires, and roughly 10 million of these chains were shared by at least two donors. Raw reads were error-corrected and collapsed into unique sequences by a nearest-neighbor algorithm in which closely related sequences were merged to remove PCR and sequencing errors. To assign V, D and J gene segments, CDR3 sequences were aligned to IMGT reference sequences. For a sequence to be retained, at least a six-nucleotide match to both a V gene segment and a J gene segment was required. A rearrangement was called productive if the CDR3 had no stop codons and remained in frame with V and J, and every other rearrangement was called non-productive. CDR3 was defined by IMGT convention, running from the second conserved V-encoded cysteine to the conserved J-encoded phenylalanine. The earlier analysis of 587 of the donors excluded any sequence lacking an unambiguous match to a single V gene segment. In an earlier analysis of several hundred of the donors, V segments were called functional above 56.7% productive rearrangements and were called segregating when the between-donor standard deviation exceeded 5%. A statistical classification framework was built to diagnose cytomegalovirus status from the catalog of TCR beta chain sequences. V and J gene assignment, in a later analysis, came from comparing TCR nucleotide sequences with IMGT/GENE-DB human TR gene sequences. In a later analysis, CDR3 sequences and most-parsimonious VDJ recombination scenarios were assigned using the TCRdist pipeline. In a later analysis, every TCR beta chain was defined by the combination of its CDR3 amino acid sequence and its V-gene family, and reads without a unique V-gene family were dropped. In a later analysis, 500 to 700 highly shared, low-generation-probability nucleotide sequences were removed to address suspected cross-contamination and a sequencing artifact. A later analysis calculated a clonal expansion index for each public chain from normalized within-repertoire ranks of inferred template counts. In a later analysis, generation probabilities were computed with a VDJ recombination model fitted to out-of-frame rearrangements, and the resulting probabilities were checked against IGoR. A later analysis scored TCR-TCR, TCR-HLA and TCR-CMV co-occurrence with hypergeometric tests, applying a repertoire-size bias correction to TCR pairs. In a later analysis, false discovery rates were estimated by permuting HLA or CMV assignments 20 times. A later analysis grouped co-occurring TCRs with DBSCAN, adding TCRdist sequence similarity when clustering within HLA-allele-positive subsets. Repertoires with fewer than 30,000 or more than 120,000 public chains were left out of co-occurrence clustering, as were four to six repertoires with anomalous nucleotide sharing. Entries here come from immuneACCESS through TCRdb and include only in-frame sequences with V and J called. Some clones fail to appear in such tables; in the studies checked, an unresolved V gene covers under half of the shortfall, and the cause of the remainder is unknown. That table furnishes V, J and clone size, whereas the DNA furnished D and trimming. Recorded for this sample are about 190,000 clones; roughly three quarters of them occurred a single time. The top ten clones comprise around 1.6% of the sample.

Worth noting for this clone: The specificity of this receptor is unknown. The sample holds no much larger clone one base away, and base qualities are not on file.

The material sequenced was PBMCs. The chain uses TRBV5-1 and TRBJ1-3; the D gene cannot be resolved reliably. This sequence was found in a woman aged 18-29 years in good health and CMV-seronegative. In nucleotides, the sequence is TGCGCCAGCAGCTTGGCGGGCGGAGGATATGGAAACACCATATATTTT. It translates to CASSLAGGGYGNTIYF.